The T cell receptor (beta chain) described here comes from a study of T cells in Graves' hyperthyroidism and ophthalmopathy. Study information: Blood from the periphery was taken at initial diagnosis, before any treatment. Whole-study results and caveats: Expanded thyroid clonotypes (above 0.001) were mostly also found in blood. Ophthalmopathy and stable hyperthyroidism were separated by a 13 V-J model.

TCR beta CDR3 region amplification was performed from RNA transcripts. HTBI primers were used for first-round RT-PCR of the TCR CDR3. TCRdb reprocessed the multiplex PCR reads via MiXCR and lists one record per CDR3 protein. The data contain hundreds of thousands of distinct CDR3 sequences, under 15% of them singletons. This clonotype was seen repeatedly, ten times or more. Its antigen is undetermined. Sequencing input: blood. The TCR was taken from a woman younger than 35 with Graves' hyperthyroidism.

DNA for the CDR3: TGTGCCAGCAGCTTAGGAGCGGGAGGAGATACGCAGTATTTT. This encodes CASSLGAGGDTQYF. The chain has TRBV11-2 and TRBJ2-3; 9 nucleotides match TRBD2. The CDR3 runs to 14 residues. With 1 base clipped from V and 5 bases from J, the junction kept 1 base outside the gene matches. The germline V gene encodes CDR1 SGHAT and CDR2 FQNNGV.